This T cell receptor beta chain came from a study of T cells in Graves' hyperthyroidism and ophthalmopathy. The germline V gene encodes CDR1 MNHEY and CDR2 SMNVEV (reference sequence). The CDR3 length is 17 residues. It was RNA transcripts that yielded the amplified TCR beta CDR3 regions. The HTBI primer set was used in a first-round RT-PCR of the TCR CDR3. MiXCR, applied by TCRdb to the multiplex PCR reads, yields one record per CDR3 protein. The table includes a few hundred thousand distinct CDR3 sequences, approximately 16% detected once. Of note for this clonotype: An end of the junction does not agree with germline; a read error may underlie this.

Input material: blood. The chain is built from TRBV27 and TRBJ2-1; no reliable D call. This TCR was recovered from a woman aged 35 to 49 with Graves' ophthalmopathy. The CDR3 DNA reads as TGTGCCAGCAGTCCCCGGAAAGCGACGAGCTCCTACGATGAGCAGTTCTTC. It yields the protein CASSPRKATSSYDEQFF.